The clone carrying this TCR beta chain has a count of ten or more. The antigen is unknown. The TCRbeta library was prepared with unique molecular identifiers. TCRdb processed the PCR reads anew with MiXCR; each CDR3 protein has one entry. The sample shows about 17,000 distinct CDR3 sequences, 4.5% to 6.5% of them seen only once. The source of the sample is a study of T-cell reconstitution after alpha-beta-depleted transplantation in children. Findings and limits, study-wide: TCRbeta diversity was high at day 60 in some patients (a result of surviving recipient T cells and thymic progenitors). Several hundred expanded graft clones reportedly were the source of alpha-beta T cells about two months after transplant. Counts and diversity of T cells one year after transplant came mostly from newly produced T cells.

V gave up 5 bases and J gave up 2 bases, with 22 bases separating them. CDR3 size: 18 residues. The chain links TRBV12-3 or TRBV12-4 to TRBJ2-1; TRBD2 might be the D (5 bases). The origin of this receptor is a boy under 18 with acute lymphoblastic leukemia, due to receive a stem cell transplant. The sequenced sample was PBMCs, obtained before TCRalphabeta/CD19-depleted stem cell transplant. The CDR3, as DNA: TGTGCCAGCAGTCGCACCCGGGCGTTGGCGGGCGCCTACAATGAGCAGTTCTTC. This encodes CASSRTRALAGAYNEQFF.